Given below is one T cell receptor (beta chain) in context. Sequencing used immunoSEQ multiplex PCR; TCRdb keeps in-frame clones, though not all of them. Here the sample spans about a million clones, approximately 75% being singletons. V lost 4 bases to trimming and J lost 2 bases; unmatched junction nucleotides: 5. The CDR3 consists of 16 residues. Germline CDR1 MGHRA, CDR2 YSYEKL. The source of the sample is a study of shared clonotypes between healthy human individuals. Sequenced: memory CD4+ T cells from PBMCs. Subset defined: CD45RA-negative fraction. The chain recombines TRBV4-1 with TRBJ2-1; TRBD2 matches at 10 bases. This receptor was obtained from a man aged 18 to 29 in good health. Some clones in this sample may be carry-over from other donors' samples. CDR3 coding DNA: TGCGCCAGCAGCCGAGAACTAGCGGGGCCCTACAATGAGCAGTTCTTC. Protein sequence: CASSRELAGPYNEQFF.